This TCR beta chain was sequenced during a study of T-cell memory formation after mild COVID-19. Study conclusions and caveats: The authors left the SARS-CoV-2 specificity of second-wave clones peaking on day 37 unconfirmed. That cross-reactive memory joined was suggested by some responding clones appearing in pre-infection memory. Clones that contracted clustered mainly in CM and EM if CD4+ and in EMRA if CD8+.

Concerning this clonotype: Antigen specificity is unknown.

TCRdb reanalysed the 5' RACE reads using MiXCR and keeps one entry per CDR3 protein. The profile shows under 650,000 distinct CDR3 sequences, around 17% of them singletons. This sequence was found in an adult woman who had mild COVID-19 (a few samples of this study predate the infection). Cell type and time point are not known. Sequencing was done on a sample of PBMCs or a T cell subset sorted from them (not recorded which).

This CDR3 is CASSIDPRTGFDTGELFF. CDR3 bases: TGTGCCAGCAGCATCGATCCAAGGACAGGGTTTGACACCGGGGAGCTGTTTTTT. This sequence joins TRBV9 and TRBJ2-2; 8 nucleotides agree with TRBD1. The V segment lost 4 bases and the J segment 3 bases; nucleotides outside the gene matches: 14. The CDR3 is 18 residues long. The germline V gene encodes CDR1 SGDLS and CDR2 YYNGEE.